This T cell receptor (beta chain) appears in the sequencing data of a study of blood T cell repertoires in COVID-19. About the study: COVID-19 samples collected from the United States, Italy and Spain covered acute and convalescent phases. PBMCs, B-cell-depleted T cells, or T cells provided the cDNA or gDNA that made up the material.

Seattle enrolled patients during active infection and tracked them longitudinally. Germline V gene sequence: CDR1 LGHNA, CDR2 YSLEER. V shed 3 bases and J 0 bases; nucleotides not matched to a gene: 3. The CDR3 has 15 amino acids. Methods used by the authors: It was from reference gene primer amplification that nucleated cell counts were estimated. Repertoires were generated with immunoSEQ multiplex PCR, while TCRdb's copy carries only in-frame clones and drops some. The V and J calls and clone size were taken over from that table, and D and trimming were inferred from the DNA. The table has around 90,000 clones, 85% to 90% seen once; the top ten hold around 2%.

This chain joins TRBV4-3 and TRBJ1-2; 8 bases fit TRBD1. The source of this sequence is a man between 50 and 59 years old with COVID-19, enrolled during active disease. Sequencing was done on a sample of peripheral blood. The CDR3, as DNA: TGCGCCAGCAGCCAGCAGACAGGGGCTAACTATGGCTACACCTTC. This gives the protein CASSQQTGANYGYTF.